Sequencing of this T cell receptor (beta chain) was carried out in a study of blood T cell repertoires in COVID-19. At the level of the study: Whether acute or convalescent, the COVID-19 samples came from the United States, Italy and Spain. PBMCs, B-cell-depleted T cells, or T cells were the source of the cDNA or gDNA that made up the material.

In the study's own analysis: Estimates of nucleated cell counts were drawn from the amplification of reference gene primers. The assay was immunoSEQ multiplex PCR, and TCRdb's table has in-frame clones only and misses some. That table furnishes V, J and clone size, whereas the DNA furnished D and trimming. This sample carries fewer than 300,000 clones, roughly 85% of them seen once, and the ten largest clones take 2% to 3%. Germline V lookup: CDR1 SGHNT, CDR2 YYREEE (reference sequence). The CDR3 extends over 15 amino acids. The V gene lost 5 bases and the J gene lost 0 bases, with 13 bases spanning the gap.

Sequencing was performed on peripheral blood. The source is a woman in her seventies with active or convalescent COVID-19. The rearrangement uses TRBV5-4 and TRBJ2-3, with D tentatively TRBD1 (6 bases). The CDR3 nucleotides read TGTGCCAGCAGACCGGGACAACCGAGCACAGATACGCAGTATTTT. Translated: CASRPGQPSTDTQYF. Full variable domain (rest looked up from reference TRBV5-4 and TRBJ2-3): ETGVTQSPTHLIKTRGQQVTLRCSSQSGHNTVSWYQQALGQGPQFIFQYYREEENGRGNFPPRFSGLQFPNYSSELNVNALELDDSALYLCASRPGQPSTDTQYFGPGTRLTVL.